The text below deals with one T cell receptor (beta chain). The assay was immunoSEQ multiplex PCR, and TCRdb's table has in-frame clones only and misses some. The table includes around 260,000 clones, approximately 86% detected once. This entry belongs to a study of blood T cell repertoires in COVID-19. Sequencing used peripheral blood. The receptor comes from a man aged 35 to 55 who had recovered from COVID-19.

The CDR3: CASSFPGQGTYEQYF. CDR3 in DNA: TGTGCCAGTAGTTTCCCGGGACAGGGGACCTACGAGCAGTACTTC. V and J are TRBV19 and TRBJ2-7; TRBD1 agrees at 10 bases. Trimming at V came to 5 bases and at J to 2 bases, leaving 6 bases not matched to a gene. This CDR3 is built from 15 residues. The germline V gene has CDR1 LNHDA and CDR2 SQIVND (reference sequence).